Listed below are T cell receptor beta chains from one sample, sequenced in a study of T-cell reconstitution after alpha-beta-depleted transplantation in children. MiXCR, run by TCRdb on the PCR reads, gives a single entry per CDR3 protein. Here the sample spans 210,000 or so distinct CDR3 sequences, 9.5% to 13% being singletons. The sequenced sample was PBMCs, obtained before TCRalphabeta/CD19-depleted stem cell transplant. These receptors all stem from a child less than two years old with acute myeloid leukemia, due to receive a stem cell transplant. Both conserved end residues are trimmed from each CDR3.

v_call: TRBV7-9
cdr3_length: 13
cdr3_aa: ASSLRTSGHNEQF

v_call: TRBV4-3
cdr3_length: 12
cdr3_aa: ASSQGLAGETQY

v_call: TRBV6-5
cdr3_length: 9
cdr3_aa: ASASGFRQF

v_call: TRBV7-6
cdr3_length: 14
cdr3_aa: ASSLGQGRLYNEQF

v_call: TRBV9
cdr3_length: 13
cdr3_aa: ASSVTPGQPDTQY

v_call: TRBV12-3/TRBV12-4
cdr3_length: 10
cdr3_aa: ASSWADYGYT

v_call: TRBV20-1
cdr3_length: 16
cdr3_aa: SASSLGQGAPGANVLT

v_call: TRBV9
cdr3_length: 9
cdr3_aa: ASSVPGGYT

v_call: TRBV11-2
cdr3_length: 10
cdr3_aa: ASSSFGGEQY

v_call: TRBV11-3
cdr3_length: 13
cdr3_aa: ASSSRGWQYNEQF

v_call: TRBV30
cdr3_length: 14
cdr3_aa: AWSPRGRGNNQPQH

v_call: TRBV10-3
cdr3_length: 12
cdr3_aa: AISEAVSSDTQY

v_call: TRBV7-9
cdr3_length: 14
cdr3_aa: ASSPGTGTYIYGYT

v_call: TRBV10-2
cdr3_length: 11
cdr3_aa: ATGTSISNEQF

v_call: TRBV28
cdr3_length: 13
cdr3_aa: ASSPTGREQETQY

v_call: TRBV7-2
cdr3_length: 13
cdr3_aa: ASSPRGGRFDEQF

v_call: TRBV6-4
cdr3_length: 11
cdr3_aa: ASSDSSDNEQF

v_call: TRBV5-1
cdr3_length: 13
cdr3_aa: ASAFTGGSTDTQY

v_call: TRBV2
cdr3_length: 15
cdr3_aa: ASSEALGGVGANVLT

v_call: TRBV7-2
cdr3_length: 15
cdr3_aa: ASSLGLPLAVGETQY

v_call: TRBV6-2/TRBV6-3
cdr3_length: 13
cdr3_aa: ASSPTGVGNRPQH

v_call: TRBV13
cdr3_length: 18
cdr3_aa: ASSRPRGLAGGPSTDTQY

v_call: TRBV6-2/TRBV6-3
cdr3_length: 11
cdr3_aa: ASSYLTGGEQF

v_call: TRBV4-2
cdr3_length: 15
cdr3_aa: ASSQDPGTSGRHEQF

v_call: TRBV7-9
cdr3_length: 13
cdr3_aa: ASSLGQDVYNEQF

v_call: TRBV27
cdr3_length: 16
cdr3_aa: ASSLSHHSGRAYNEQF

v_call: TRBV7-9
cdr3_length: 12
cdr3_aa: ASSLARGWNEQF

v_call: TRBV7-9
cdr3_length: 11
cdr3_aa: ASSLAEWDTQY

v_call: TRBV18
cdr3_length: 10
cdr3_aa: ASSPPGQPQH

v_call: TRBV3-1
cdr3_length: 13
cdr3_aa: ASSLRLDRHTEAF

v_call: TRBV7-2
cdr3_length: 12
cdr3_aa: ASSLTSGTQKQY

v_call: TRBV3-1
cdr3_length: 11
cdr3_aa: ASSQEFGAGYT

v_call: TRBV7-9
cdr3_length: 11
cdr3_aa: ASSYGTEDGYT

v_call: TRBV6-1
cdr3_length: 14
cdr3_aa: ASSEGWQGVYNEQF

v_call: TRBV20-1
cdr3_length: 13
cdr3_aa: SARRVTSLPDEQF

v_call: TRBV18
cdr3_length: 13
cdr3_aa: ASSEPGTPGETQY

v_call: TRBV9
cdr3_length: 11
cdr3_aa: ASRKQGTYEQY

v_call: TRBV28
cdr3_length: 13
cdr3_aa: ASTNLGVGAYEQY

v_call: TRBV5-6
cdr3_length: 13
cdr3_aa: ASNLLGVTNEKLF

v_call: TRBV5-1
cdr3_length: 14
cdr3_aa: ASSFQAWGKYNEQF